The present T cell receptor beta chain was sequenced within a study of OX40 agonist ivuxolimab in advanced cancers. Study summary: Three patients responded partially, comprising one with hepatocellular carcinoma and two with cutaneous melanoma.

Clones were read by immunoSEQ multiplex PCR, and TCRdb kept only the in-frame ones, dropping some. The sample shows around 66,000 clones, roughly 85% of them seen only once. Germline V gene lookup returns CDR1 KGHSH and CDR2 LQKENI. V was shortened by 2 bases and J by 7 bases, with 5 bases between the two germline ends. The CDR3 has 11 amino acids. Autoimmune disease history or systemic immunosuppression meant exclusion. The sequence was obtained from an adult with an advanced solid tumor such as melanoma, head and neck, liver or kidney cancer. The J gene is TRBJ1-2, the V gene TRBV18, with D unclear. The sample here was CD4+ or CD8+ T cells sorted from blood, taken in a trial of the OX40 agonist ivuxolimab. The CDR3 reads CASSPGSGYTF. CDR3 in DNA: TGTGCCAGCTCACCAGGCTCTGGCTACACCTTC.